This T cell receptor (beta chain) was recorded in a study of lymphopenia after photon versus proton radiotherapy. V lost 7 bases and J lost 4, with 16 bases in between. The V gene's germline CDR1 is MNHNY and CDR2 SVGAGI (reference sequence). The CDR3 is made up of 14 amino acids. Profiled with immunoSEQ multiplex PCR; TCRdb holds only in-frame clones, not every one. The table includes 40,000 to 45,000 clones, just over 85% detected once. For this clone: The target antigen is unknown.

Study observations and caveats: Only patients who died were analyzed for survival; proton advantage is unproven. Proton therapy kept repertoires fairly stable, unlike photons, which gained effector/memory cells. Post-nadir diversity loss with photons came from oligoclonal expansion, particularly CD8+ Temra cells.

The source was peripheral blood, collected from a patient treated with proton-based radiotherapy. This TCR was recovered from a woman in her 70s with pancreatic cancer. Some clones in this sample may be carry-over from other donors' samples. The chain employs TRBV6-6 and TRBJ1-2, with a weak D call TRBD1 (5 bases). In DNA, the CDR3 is TGTGCCAGCACCCCTCCGGGACTCTTCTATGGCTACACCTTC. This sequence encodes CASTPPGLFYGYTF.